The next 22 T cell receptor beta chains were all read from a single sample in a study of cytomegalovirus exposure and HLA in healthy donors. Vbeta (60) and Jbeta (13) primers were used in the PCR. Sequencing used immunoSEQ multiplex PCR; TCRdb keeps in-frame clones, though not all of them. The sample holds fewer than 250,000 clones, 87% seen once. The sequenced sample was PBMCs. Receptors were obtained from a boy younger than 10 in good health and CMV-seronegative.

V and J are TRBV7-2 and TRBJ1-1; no reliable D call. The CDR3 consists of 13 residues. Germline CDR1 is SGHTA and CDR2 is FQGNSA. Trimming removed 5 bases from V and 3 bases from J, with 10 bases in between. In nucleotides, the CDR3 is TGTGCCAGCAGCCCCCGCCGGGACACTGAAGCTTTCTTT. It translates to CASSPRRDTEAFF.

The chain has TRBV10-3 and TRBJ2-3, with 7 bases identical to TRBD2. CDR3 length equals 16 residues. After removal of 10 bases from V and 0 bases from J, the junction contained 13 bases not matched to a gene. From germline, CDR1 is ENHRY and CDR2 SYGVKD. The CDR3: CATERGRLDSTDTQYF. The CDR3 nucleotides are TGTGCCACCGAGCGGGGACGTCTCGATAGCACAGATACGCAGTATTTT.

J is TRBJ1-1 and V is TRBV7-8, with D tentatively TRBD1 (6 bases). In germline, CDR1 is SGHVS, CDR2 FQNEAQ. This CDR3 contains 12 residues. V lost 11 bases and J lost 2, with 12 bases in between. The CDR3 loop reads CALADRNTEAFF. For the CDR3, the DNA is TGTGCCCTGGCGGACAGAAACACTGAAGCTTTCTTT.

The chain has TRBV29-1 and TRBJ2-5, with a possible D match to TRBD2 (7 bases). Germline V gives CDR1 SQVTM, CDR2 ANQGSEA. This CDR3 is 13 amino acids long. The V end lost 8 bases, the J end lost 5 bases, and 18 bases lay between the germline ends. CDR3 sequence reads: CSHLGGRGETQYF. Here the CDR3 DNA reads TGCAGCCATTTGGGGGGGCGCGGGGAGACCCAGTACTTC.

The chain is built from TRBV9 and TRBJ1-3; a weak D match, TRBD1 (6 bases). Germline V gene sequence: CDR1 SGDLS, CDR2 YYNGEE. V was pared by 4 bases and J by 14 bases, with 19 bases between. CDR3 length: 13 residues. The CDR3 sequence: CASSPEQQGPLYF. In DNA form, the CDR3 reads TGTGCCAGCAGCCCAGAACAACAGGGTCCCTTATATTTT.

The rearrangement links TRBV25-1 to TRBJ2-1, with 11 bases aligning to TRBD2. CDR3 length equals 14 residues. Germline V gene sequence: CDR1 MGHDK, CDR2 SYGVNS. Trimming cost V 5 bases and J 8 bases; bases outside gene matches: 5. Here the CDR3 DNA reads TGTGCCAGCAGTATAGCGGGAGGGCGAGATGAGCAGTTCTTC. This codes for CASSIAGGRDEQFF.

The rearrangement joins TRBV5-4 to TRBJ2-7, with D perhaps matching TRBD1 (6 bases). V lost 3 bases, J lost 3 bases, and 16 bases lay in between. From germline, CDR1 is SGHNT and CDR2 YYREEE (reference sequence). The CDR3 length is 15 residues. The CDR3 region has the DNA TGTGCCAGCAGCTCGCGGTTGGGACACAACTACGAGCAGTACTTC. Protein sequence: CASSSRLGHNYEQYF.

This clone showed up just a few times. The genes are TRBV6-5 and TRBJ1-2; 7 nucleotides match TRBD1. The trim removed 5 bases at V and 3 bases at J, leaving 6 bases unmatched. The length of the CDR3 is 14 residues. Looked up from germline, CDR1 is MNHEY and CDR2 is SVGAGI. The CDR3 DNA follows: TGTGCCAGCAGTGAGACAGGGCCCGACTATGGCTACACCTTC. It specifies CASSETGPDYGYTF.

V and J are TRBV6-5 and TRBJ2-7, with D uncertain. Trimming took 0 bases from V and 3 from J, leaving 9 bases between them. From germline, CDR1 is MNHEY and CDR2 SVGAGI. CDR3 length: 14 amino acids. The CDR3 protein is CASSYSRSVYEQYF. In DNA, the CDR3 is TGTGCCAGCAGTTACTCGAGGTCCGTCTACGAGCAGTACTTC.

V and J are TRBV11-2 and TRBJ2-5, with 7 bases lining up with TRBD2. The CDR3 consists of 18 residues. Germline-derived CDR1 and CDR2 are SGHAT and FQNNGV. Losses at the gene ends were 6 bases for V and 1 base for J; bases not matched to a gene: 17. This CDR3 is CASSRLAGVYSRQETQYF. The CDR3 bases are TGTGCCAGCAGTCGACTAGCCGGGGTCTACTCCCGCCAAGAGACCCAGTACTTC.

The chain carries TRBV7-2 and TRBJ2-7; D is unresolved. With 5 bases removed from V and 0 bases from J, the gap between germline ends came to 8 bases. The CDR3 has 13 residues. The germline gives CDR1 SGHTA, CDR2 FQGNSA. The CDR3 DNA reads TGTGCCAGCAGCCAACAGTCCTCCTACGAGCAGTACTTC. Translating it yields CASSQQSSYEQYF.

The chain couples TRBV9 to TRBJ1-2, with 12 nucleotides matching TRBD1. Germline values: CDR1 SGDLS, CDR2 YYNGEE. This CDR3 spans 18 amino acids. V shed 1 base and J 1 base; nucleotides not matched to a gene: 8. The CDR3 DNA sequence: TGTGCCAGCAGCGTAACCCCGGGACAGGGGGCGAATAACTATGGCTACACCTTC. Residues: CASSVTPGQGANNYGYTF. The complete variable domain, with remaining parts taken from reference TRBV9 and TRBJ1-2, reads DSGVTQTPKHLITATGQRVTLRCSPRSGDLSVYWYQQSLDQGLQFLIQYYNGEERAKGNILERFSAQQFPDLHSELNLSSLELGDSALYFCASSVTPGQGANNYGYTFGSGTRLTVV.

The rearrangement joins TRBV6-5 to TRBJ1-2, with D unresolved. Germline loops: CDR1 MNHEY, CDR2 SVGAGI. The V and J ends lost 4 bases and 3 bases respectively, with 12 bases between them. This CDR3 spans 14 amino acids. In DNA, the CDR3 is TGTGCCAGCAGTTTCCGACGGGAGGACTATGGCTACACCTTC. It encodes CASSFRREDYGYTF.

The V gene is TRBV7-6, the J gene TRBJ2-1, with unresolved D. V shed 3 bases and J shed 5 bases, with 8 bases lying between them. The CDR3 contains 13 residues. Per germline, CDR1 SGHVS and CDR2 FNYEAQ. The CDR3 nucleotides read TGTGCCAGCAGCTTGTTCGTCGACAATGAGCAGTTCTTC. Translating it yields CASSLFVDNEQFF.

The chain couples TRBV10-3 to TRBJ1-1, with D tentatively TRBD1 (5 bases). Germline V gene sequence: CDR1 ENHRY, CDR2 SYGVKD. CDR3 size: 13 residues. Trimming removed 2 bases at V and 5 bases at J, with 9 bases between. The DNA for the CDR3 is TGTGCCATCAGTGAGACCAAGGGGACTGAAGCTTTCTTT. As protein: CAISETKGTEAFF.

V is TRBV19 and J is TRBJ1-6; D is unclear. Germline assignment: CDR1 LNHDA and CDR2 SQIVND (reference sequence). The CDR3 consists of 14 residues. V was shortened by 3 bases and J by 8 bases, with 11 bases between the two germline ends. The CDR3 reads CASSITQVYSPLHF. CDR3 nucleotides: TGTGCCAGTAGTATTACCCAGGTCTATTCACCCCTCCACTTT.

The chain has TRBV28 and TRBJ1-6, with unresolved D. CDR1 MDHEN and CDR2 SYDVKM come from the germline V gene. Trimming stripped 7 bases from V and 5 bases from J, with 12 bases between. This CDR3 is built from 14 residues. The CDR3 is CASNDWTNNSPLHF. The CDR3 DNA reads as TGTGCCAGCAACGATTGGACTAATAATTCACCCCTCCACTTT.

J is TRBJ1-5 and V is TRBV28; maybe TRBD1 (6 bases). V was shortened by 4 bases and J by 4 bases, with 11 bases between the two germline ends. Germline CDR1 reads MDHEN; CDR2 reads SYDVKM. The CDR3 sequence is 14 residues long. CDR3: CASSSGQHNQPQHF. CDR3 DNA: TGTGCCAGCAGTTCCGGACAGCATAATCAGCCCCAGCATTTT.

V gene TRBV27 combines with J gene TRBJ1-2, with D tentatively TRBD1 (6 bases). Trimming cost V 5 bases and J 4 bases, with 20 bases left between them. This CDR3 spans 16 amino acids. The germline V gene encodes CDR1 MNHEY and CDR2 SMNVEV (reference sequence). The CDR3 loop reads CASSPSRTVTIYGYTF. CDR3 coding DNA: TGTGCCAGCAGTCCCTCTCGGACAGTGACAATCTATGGCTACACCTTC.

This chain uses TRBV30 with TRBJ2-7; D gene ambiguous. The CDR3 covers 14 residues. Germline V gene data show CDR1 as GTSNPN and CDR2 as SVGIG (reference sequence). The V and J ends lost 0 bases and 5 bases respectively, with 14 bases between them. As DNA, the CDR3 is TGTGCCTGGAGTGTATTTCCGGTGCCGAACGAGCAGTACTTC. Translating gives CAWSVFPVPNEQYF. Full variable domain (rest looked up from reference TRBV30 and TRBJ2-7): SQTIHQWPATLVQPVGSPLSLECTVEGTSNPNLYWYRQAAGRGLQLLFYSVGIGQISSEVPQNLSASRPQDRQFILSSKKLLLSDSGFYLCAWSVFPVPNEQYFGPGTRLTVT.

CDR3 nucleotide sequence: TGTGCCAGCAGCCGGAGTAGGCAATCTGAAGCTTTCTTT. Its protein product is CASSRSRQSEAFF. V usage is TRBV7-9 and J usage is TRBJ1-1; D is unclear. The CDR3 consists of 13 residues. The germline V and J ends were trimmed by 5 bases and 6 bases, with 13 bases remaining between them. From germline, CDR1 is SEHNR and CDR2 FQNEAQ (reference sequence).

V is TRBV6-1 and J is TRBJ2-1; the D gene is possibly TRBD1 (6 bases). Trimming removed 7 bases at V and 5 bases at J, with 12 bases between. The germline gives CDR1 MNHNS, CDR2 SASEGT. The CDR3 spans 13 residues. CDR3 bases: TGTGCCAGCACGCAGGGGTTTCACAATGAGCAGTTCTTC. Its protein is CASTQGFHNEQFF.